The rows below give T cell receptor beta chains drawn from one sample of a study of blood T cells in healthy people across ages. TCRdb reprocessed the 5' RACE reads via MiXCR and lists one record per CDR3 protein. This table holds approximately 790,000 distinct CDR3 sequences, 62% found once. Sequenced sample: blood. The receptors were sampled from a man between 25 and 39 years old in good health. Each CDR3 is given with its conserved first and last residue. The order of the fields is J gene, V gene, clone size, D gene, CDR3 DNA, CDR3 protein. The D gene is left open where the match is weak. Size is stated for part of the rows, as once, few or many counts, or as a class when the clone is expanded.

j_call: TRBJ2-3; v_call: TRBV20-1; clone_size: NA; d_call: TRBD2; cdr3_nt: TGCAGTGCTAGGGGAGGGGCGAGTATCTCAGATACGCAGTATTTT; cdr3_aa: CSARGGASISDTQYF
j_call: TRBJ2-7; v_call: TRBV20-1; clone_size: NA; d_call: TRBD1; cdr3_nt: TGCAGTGCCCTGAAGGGGACAGGGGGTTGGAACGAGCAGTACTTC; cdr3_aa: CSALKGTGGWNEQYF
j_call: TRBJ2-7; v_call: TRBV7-2; clone_size: NA; d_call: TRBD1; cdr3_nt: TGTGCCAGCAGCTTAGGACCCAGACAGGGTTTCGAGCAGTACTTC; cdr3_aa: CASSLGPRQGFEQYF
j_call: TRBJ2-3; v_call: TRBV7-2; clone_size: NA; d_call: TRBD2; cdr3_nt: TGTGCCAGCAGCTTGGGACTAGCGGGGGGTTCGTTAGATACGCAGTATTTT; cdr3_aa: CASSLGLAGGSLDTQYF
j_call: TRBJ2-5; v_call: TRBV9; clone_size: NA; d_call: NA; cdr3_nt: TGTGCCAGCAGCGTAGGCCAGGGCCAAGAGACCCAGTACTTC; cdr3_aa: CASSVGQGQETQYF
j_call: TRBJ2-4; v_call: TRBV15; clone_size: NA; d_call: NA; cdr3_nt: TGTGCCACCATCTGCCCCCCTCGCGGGCTACTAGCCAAAAACATTCAGTACTTC; cdr3_aa: CATICPPRGLLAKNIQYF
j_call: TRBJ2-7; v_call: TRBV7-9; clone_size: once; d_call: NA; cdr3_nt: TGTGCCAGCAGCGATAGTAACGAGCAGTACTTC; cdr3_aa: CASSDSNEQYF
j_call: TRBJ2-5; v_call: TRBV15; clone_size: NA; d_call: NA; cdr3_nt: TGTGCCACCAGCAGAGAGTGGGGAGAGACCCAGTACTTC; cdr3_aa: CATSREWGETQYF
j_call: TRBJ2-5; v_call: TRBV24-1; clone_size: NA; d_call: NA; cdr3_nt: TGTGCCACCAGTGACCTGACACCACGAGAGACCCAGTACTTC; cdr3_aa: CATSDLTPRETQYF
j_call: TRBJ1-2; v_call: TRBV13; clone_size: few; d_call: NA; cdr3_nt: TGTGCCAGCAGCTCCGGAAATAACTATGGCTACACCTTC; cdr3_aa: CASSSGNNYGYTF
j_call: TRBJ2-3; v_call: TRBV20-1; clone_size: NA; d_call: TRBD1; cdr3_nt: TGCAGTGCTCAGATTCCGGGACAGACAGATACGCAGTATTTT; cdr3_aa: CSAQIPGQTDTQYF
j_call: TRBJ1-1; v_call: TRBV12-3/TRBV12-4; clone_size: NA; d_call: TRBD1; cdr3_nt: TGTGCCAGCAGTTTGGGGACAGGGGGAATCACTGAAGCTTTCTTT; cdr3_aa: CASSLGTGGITEAFF
j_call: TRBJ2-3; v_call: TRBV10-3; clone_size: NA; d_call: NA; cdr3_nt: TGTGCCATCAAAGGATATGATACGCAGTATTTT; cdr3_aa: CAIKGYDTQYF
j_call: TRBJ1-5; v_call: TRBV6-2/TRBV6-3; clone_size: few; d_call: NA; cdr3_nt: TGTGCCAGCGGCTACCCGAGGCGTAACAATCAGCCCCAGCATTTT; cdr3_aa: CASGYPRRNNQPQHF
j_call: TRBJ2-7; v_call: TRBV5-4; clone_size: NA; d_call: TRBD1; cdr3_nt: TGTGCCAGCAGCACTCCGGGACAGGGGAACGAGCAGTACTTC; cdr3_aa: CASSTPGQGNEQYF
j_call: TRBJ2-4; v_call: TRBV4-3; clone_size: many; d_call: TRBD2; cdr3_nt: TGCGCCAGCAGCCAAGAAGCGGGCGGGGGGGCCGACATTCAGTACTTC; cdr3_aa: CASSQEAGGGADIQYF
j_call: TRBJ1-4; v_call: TRBV6-6; clone_size: NA; d_call: NA; cdr3_nt: TGTGCCAGCAGTTACTCGGGGGGAACTAATGAAAAACTGTTTTTT; cdr3_aa: CASSYSGGTNEKLFF
j_call: TRBJ2-5; v_call: TRBV20-1; clone_size: NA; d_call: TRBD1; cdr3_nt: TGCAGTGCTAGAAATGACAGGGGTGGAGAGACCCAGTACTTC; cdr3_aa: CSARNDRGGETQYF
j_call: TRBJ1-2; v_call: TRBV16; clone_size: NA; d_call: NA; cdr3_nt: TGTGCCAGCAGCCATAAAGGGGCCTCTAACTATGGCTACACCTTC; cdr3_aa: CASSHKGASNYGYTF
j_call: TRBJ2-5; v_call: TRBV20-1; clone_size: NA; d_call: TRBD2; cdr3_nt: TGCAGTGCTAGACTCGCGGGAGCCCAAGAGACCCAGTACTTC; cdr3_aa: CSARLAGAQETQYF
j_call: TRBJ2-7; v_call: TRBV7-2; clone_size: NA; d_call: TRBD2; cdr3_nt: TGTGCCAGCAGCTTAGTGGCGGGGGGCCATTACAATGAGCAGTACTTC; cdr3_aa: CASSLVAGGHYNEQYF
j_call: TRBJ2-1; v_call: TRBV20-1; clone_size: NA; d_call: TRBD2; cdr3_nt: TGCAGTGCTAGGTGGGTTGGGATGGAAGCGGGGAAGCGCAATGAGCAGTTCTTC; cdr3_aa: CSARWVGMEAGKRNEQFF
j_call: TRBJ1-4; v_call: TRBV4-3; clone_size: NA; d_call: NA; cdr3_nt: TGCGCCAGCAGCCAAGGGGCGGGGAACGGGGATGAAAAACTGTTTTTT; cdr3_aa: CASSQGAGNGDEKLFF
j_call: TRBJ2-3; v_call: TRBV4-3; clone_size: NA; d_call: TRBD2; cdr3_nt: TGCGCCAGCAGCCAAGATCCTAGCGGGGGCCAATTGCTAGATACGCAGTATTTT; cdr3_aa: CASSQDPSGGQLLDTQYF
j_call: TRBJ1-4; v_call: TRBV7-9; clone_size: NA; d_call: NA; cdr3_nt: TGTGCCAGCAGCTCCATTGGATCAAGTGCGGGGGAAAAACTGTTTTTT; cdr3_aa: CASSSIGSSAGEKLFF
j_call: TRBJ2-1; v_call: TRBV14; clone_size: once; d_call: NA; cdr3_nt: TGTGCCAGCAGCCCCTACGTCGTTGGCAACAATGAGCAGTTCTTC; cdr3_aa: CASSPYVVGNNEQFF
j_call: TRBJ1-5; v_call: TRBV20-1; clone_size: NA; d_call: TRBD1; cdr3_nt: TGCAGTGCCACCCGGGACAGGGCGAATAGCAATCAGCCCCAGCATTTT; cdr3_aa: CSATRDRANSNQPQHF
j_call: TRBJ1-5; v_call: TRBV7-9; clone_size: NA; d_call: NA; cdr3_nt: TGTGCCAGCACCGCGGGGGAAAGCAATCAGCCCCAGCATTTT; cdr3_aa: CASTAGESNQPQHF
j_call: TRBJ1-5; v_call: TRBV7-9; clone_size: NA; d_call: TRBD1; cdr3_nt: TGTGCCAGCAGCAACCCACAACAGGGGTATCAGCCCCAGCATTTT; cdr3_aa: CASSNPQQGYQPQHF
j_call: TRBJ2-1; v_call: TRBV4-3; clone_size: NA; d_call: NA; cdr3_nt: TGCGCCAGCAGCCAAGAGTCGGCGGGGACCAACGGGAATGAGCAGTTCTTC; cdr3_aa: CASSQESAGTNGNEQFF
j_call: TRBJ1-1; v_call: TRBV29-1; clone_size: few; d_call: TRBD1; cdr3_nt: TGCAGCGGCTCGACAGGGGGTGAAACTGAAGCTTTCTTT; cdr3_aa: CSGSTGGETEAFF
j_call: TRBJ2-5; v_call: TRBV6-5; clone_size: once; d_call: TRBD2; cdr3_nt: TGTGCCAGCAGTTATTACGGGGGGTCAGAGACCCAGTACTTC; cdr3_aa: CASSYYGGSETQYF
j_call: TRBJ2-3; v_call: TRBV24-1; clone_size: few; d_call: NA; cdr3_nt: TGTGCCGCCGAAAGCGAGTTCGGAACGCAGTATTTT; cdr3_aa: CAAESEFGTQYF
j_call: TRBJ1-5; v_call: TRBV10-3; clone_size: NA; d_call: TRBD1; cdr3_nt: TGTGCCATCAGTGAGGACAGGGGGTGGCAGCCCCAGCATTTT; cdr3_aa: CAISEDRGWQPQHF
j_call: TRBJ1-5; v_call: TRBV27; clone_size: NA; d_call: TRBD1; cdr3_nt: TGTGCCAGCAGTACCCACCGGGACAGGGCCTATAGCAATCAGCCCCAGCATTTT; cdr3_aa: CASSTHRDRAYSNQPQHF
j_call: TRBJ2-3; v_call: TRBV10-3; clone_size: once; d_call: TRBD1; cdr3_nt: TGTGCCATCAGTGAGTCAGGCAGGGGGATGGCAGATACGCAGTATTTT; cdr3_aa: CAISESGRGMADTQYF
j_call: TRBJ1-2; v_call: TRBV10-3; clone_size: NA; d_call: TRBD1; cdr3_nt: TGTGCCATCAGTATACTCGACAGGGAAAAAGGGCGCTATGGCTACACCTTC; cdr3_aa: CAISILDREKGRYGYTF
j_call: TRBJ2-2; v_call: TRBV7-3; clone_size: NA; d_call: NA; cdr3_nt: TGTGCCAGCAGCTTCACACCCCTAGATGCCGGGGAGCTGTTTTTT; cdr3_aa: CASSFTPLDAGELFF
j_call: TRBJ2-5; v_call: TRBV2; clone_size: NA; d_call: NA; cdr3_nt: TGTGCCAGCAGTGAAAGGCAACAAGAGACCCAGTACTTC; cdr3_aa: CASSERQQETQYF
j_call: TRBJ2-7; v_call: TRBV27; clone_size: few; d_call: NA; cdr3_nt: TGTGCCAGCAGTCCGGGACGGGACGAGCAGTACTTC; cdr3_aa: CASSPGRDEQYF
j_call: TRBJ1-4; v_call: TRBV10-3; clone_size: NA; d_call: TRBD1; cdr3_nt: TGTGCCATCAGTGAAGGACAGGGGAGAGTTGAAAAACTGTTTTTT; cdr3_aa: CAISEGQGRVEKLFF
j_call: TRBJ2-5; v_call: TRBV7-2; clone_size: NA; d_call: NA; cdr3_nt: TGTGCCAGCGGCTTACTTCAAGAGACCCAGTACTTC; cdr3_aa: CASGLLQETQYF
j_call: TRBJ2-7; v_call: TRBV6-2/TRBV6-3; clone_size: NA; d_call: NA; cdr3_nt: TGTGCCAGCAGTTACTCTTCGTACTACGAGCAGTACTTC; cdr3_aa: CASSYSSYYEQYF
j_call: TRBJ2-3; v_call: TRBV18; clone_size: NA; d_call: NA; cdr3_nt: TGTGCCAGCTCACCGAAGGGGGGAAGCACAGATACGCAGTATTTT; cdr3_aa: CASSPKGGSTDTQYF
j_call: TRBJ2-1; v_call: TRBV9; clone_size: NA; d_call: NA; cdr3_nt: TGTGCCAGCAGCGTAGGAGGCAGATTCGTCTACAATGAGCAGTTCTTC; cdr3_aa: CASSVGGRFVYNEQFF
j_call: TRBJ2-2; v_call: TRBV27; clone_size: NA; d_call: NA; cdr3_nt: TGTGCCAGCAGTCGTAGCCGAACCGGGGAGCTGTTTTTT; cdr3_aa: CASSRSRTGELFF
j_call: TRBJ2-5; v_call: TRBV10-3; clone_size: NA; d_call: TRBD1; cdr3_nt: TGTGCCATCAGGGGACAGGGGGGAGAGACCCAGTACTTC; cdr3_aa: CAIRGQGGETQYF
j_call: TRBJ2-7; v_call: TRBV6-5; clone_size: NA; d_call: NA; cdr3_nt: TGTGCCAGCCGGAGGGGGGACGAGCAGTACTTC; cdr3_aa: CASRRGDEQYF
j_call: TRBJ1-5; v_call: TRBV6-2/TRBV6-3; clone_size: few; d_call: NA; cdr3_nt: TGTGCCAGCACCTACGGGTCCCCTACCGGTCCCCAGCCCCAGCATTTT; cdr3_aa: CASTYGSPTGPQPQHF
j_call: TRBJ2-7; v_call: TRBV6-2/TRBV6-3; clone_size: once; d_call: NA; cdr3_nt: TGTGCCAGCAGGGAGGCTGGAGGAGTCACCTACAATGAGCAGTACTTC; cdr3_aa: CASREAGGVTYNEQYF
j_call: TRBJ1-1; v_call: TRBV3-1; clone_size: NA; d_call: NA; cdr3_nt: TGTGCCAGCAGCCAAGAAGGCCCAAAAACTGAAGCTTTCTTT; cdr3_aa: CASSQEGPKTEAFF
j_call: TRBJ2-3; v_call: TRBV27; clone_size: NA; d_call: NA; cdr3_nt: TGTGCCAGCCTCGGGCCGGTGACAGATACGCAGTATTTT; cdr3_aa: CASLGPVTDTQYF
j_call: TRBJ2-5; v_call: TRBV6-2/TRBV6-3; clone_size: NA; d_call: NA; cdr3_nt: TGTGCCAGCAGAGCGCCCCAGCGTCGTCTCGAGACCCAGTACTTC; cdr3_aa: CASRAPQRRLETQYF
j_call: TRBJ2-6; v_call: TRBV7-9; clone_size: few; d_call: NA; cdr3_nt: TGTGCCAGCAGCTTAGGTACTGCTGCTGGGGCCAACGTCCTGACTTTC; cdr3_aa: CASSLGTAAGANVLTF